What follows describes a single TCR beta chain. The source of the sample is a study of T-cell memory formation after mild COVID-19. Overall study context: Each donor largely had its own TCR clusters.

CDR1 and CDR2 (germline): DFQATT, SNEGSKA (reference sequence). The CDR3 consists of 17 residues. With 6 bases clipped from V and 5 bases from J, the junction kept 19 bases outside the gene matches. TCRdb re-called the 5' RACE reads with MiXCR, one entry per CDR3 protein. The sample gives 300,000 to 400,000 distinct CDR3 sequences, roughly 13% of which show up once; roughly a fifth is in the top ten. The sample consisted of PBMCs or a T cell subset sorted from them (not recorded which). The sequence came from a man between 18 and 35 years old who had mild COVID-19 (a few samples of this study predate the infection). Cell type and time point are not known. The V call is TRBV20-1, the J call TRBJ2-5, with 9 bases aligning to TRBD2. CDR3 amino acids: CSAPRWEAGGFIETQYF. The CDR3 region has the DNA TGCAGTGCCCCCCGGTGGGAAGCGGGGGGCTTTATCGAGACCCAGTACTTC.